The entry below gives a single T cell receptor (beta chain) sequence along with its context. Its antigen is unknown. These data belong to a study of T cell responses to AZD1222 COVID-19 vaccine. Findings and caveats of the study: None of the repertoires were sampled until the peak T cell response had passed.

Produced via immunoSEQ multiplex PCR; TCRdb's table is partial and in-frame only. Of about 84,000 clones in the sample, 86% were seen once. Second doses that came at about 4 or about 12 weeks were put together. This specimen consisted of peripheral blood, obtained 28 days after the second AZD1222 dose. The receptor was isolated from an adult who received the AZD1222 COVID-19 vaccine.

CDR3 DNA sequence: TGCGCCAGCAGCCCCGGGGGGACATATCATACCACTGGCTACACCTTC. It codes for CASSPGGTYHTTGYTF. J is TRBJ1-2 and V is TRBV4-1, with a weak D call TRBD1 (6 bases). V was shortened by 4 bases and J by 7 bases, with 22 bases between the two germline ends. Germline V lookup: CDR1 MGHRA, CDR2 YSYEKL. The CDR3 has 16 amino acids.